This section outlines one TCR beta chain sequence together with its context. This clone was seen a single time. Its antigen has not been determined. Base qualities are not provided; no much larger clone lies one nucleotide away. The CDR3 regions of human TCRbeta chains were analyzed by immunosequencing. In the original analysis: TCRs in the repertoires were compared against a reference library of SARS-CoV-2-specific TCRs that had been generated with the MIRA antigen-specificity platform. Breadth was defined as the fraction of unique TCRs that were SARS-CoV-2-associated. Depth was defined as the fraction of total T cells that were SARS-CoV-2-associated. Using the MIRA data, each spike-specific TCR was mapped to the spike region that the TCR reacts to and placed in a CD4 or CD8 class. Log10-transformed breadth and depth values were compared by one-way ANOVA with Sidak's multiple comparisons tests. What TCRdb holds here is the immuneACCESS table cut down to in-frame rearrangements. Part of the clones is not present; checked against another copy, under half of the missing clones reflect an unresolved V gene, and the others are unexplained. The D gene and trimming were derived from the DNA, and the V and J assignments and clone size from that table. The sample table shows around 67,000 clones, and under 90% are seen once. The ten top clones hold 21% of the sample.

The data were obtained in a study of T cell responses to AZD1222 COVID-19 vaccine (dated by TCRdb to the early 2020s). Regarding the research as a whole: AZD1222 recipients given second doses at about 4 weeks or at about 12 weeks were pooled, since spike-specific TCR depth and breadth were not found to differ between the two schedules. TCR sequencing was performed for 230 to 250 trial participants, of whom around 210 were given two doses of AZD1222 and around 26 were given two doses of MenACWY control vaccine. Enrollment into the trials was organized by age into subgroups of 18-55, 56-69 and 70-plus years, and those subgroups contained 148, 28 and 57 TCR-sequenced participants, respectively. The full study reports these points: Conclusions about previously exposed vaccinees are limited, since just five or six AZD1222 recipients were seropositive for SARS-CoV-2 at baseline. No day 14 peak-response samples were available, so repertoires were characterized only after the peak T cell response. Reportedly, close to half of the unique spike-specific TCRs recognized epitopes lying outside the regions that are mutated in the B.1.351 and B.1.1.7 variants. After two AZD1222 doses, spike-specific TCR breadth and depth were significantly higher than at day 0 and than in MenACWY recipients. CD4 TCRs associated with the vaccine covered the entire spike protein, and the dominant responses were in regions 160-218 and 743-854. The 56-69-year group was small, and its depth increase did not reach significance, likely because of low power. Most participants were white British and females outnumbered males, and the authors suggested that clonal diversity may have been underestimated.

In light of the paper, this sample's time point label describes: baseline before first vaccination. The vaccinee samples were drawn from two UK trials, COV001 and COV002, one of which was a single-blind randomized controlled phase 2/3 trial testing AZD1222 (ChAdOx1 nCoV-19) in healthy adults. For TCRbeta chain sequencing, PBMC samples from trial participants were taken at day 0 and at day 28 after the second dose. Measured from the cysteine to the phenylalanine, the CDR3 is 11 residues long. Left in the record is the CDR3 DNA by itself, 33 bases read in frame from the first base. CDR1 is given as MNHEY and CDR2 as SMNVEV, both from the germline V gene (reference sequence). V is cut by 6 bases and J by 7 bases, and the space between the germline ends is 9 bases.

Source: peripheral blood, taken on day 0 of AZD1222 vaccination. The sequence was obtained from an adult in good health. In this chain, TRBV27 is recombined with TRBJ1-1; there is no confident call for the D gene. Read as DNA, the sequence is TGTGCCAGCAGAAATTTAGGTGAAGCTTTCTTT. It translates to CASRNLGEAFF.